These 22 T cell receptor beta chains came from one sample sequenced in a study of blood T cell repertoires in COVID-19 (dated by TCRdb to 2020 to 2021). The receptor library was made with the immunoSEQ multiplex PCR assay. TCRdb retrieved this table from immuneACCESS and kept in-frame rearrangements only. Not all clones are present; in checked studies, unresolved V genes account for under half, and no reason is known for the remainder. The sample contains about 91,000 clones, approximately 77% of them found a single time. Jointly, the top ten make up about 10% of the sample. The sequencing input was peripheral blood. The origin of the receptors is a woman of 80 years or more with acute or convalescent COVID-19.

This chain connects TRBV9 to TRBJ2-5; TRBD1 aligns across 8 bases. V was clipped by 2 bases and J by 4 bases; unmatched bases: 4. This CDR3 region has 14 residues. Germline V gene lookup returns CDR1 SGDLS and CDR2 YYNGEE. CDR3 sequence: CASSVRGQGETQYF. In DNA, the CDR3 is TGTGCCAGCAGCGTGCGAGGACAGGGAGAGACCCAGTACTTC.

This CDR3 is CASRRQGHGEKLFF. For the CDR3, the DNA is TGTGCCAGCAGGAGACAGGGACACGGTGAAAAACTGTTTTTT. The chain has TRBV27 and TRBJ1-4; 7 bases are shared with TRBD1. Germline V gives CDR1 MNHEY, CDR2 SMNVEV (reference sequence). V trimming: 6 bases; J trimming: 7 bases; junction bases outside the gene matches: 8. The CDR3 sequence is 14 residues long.

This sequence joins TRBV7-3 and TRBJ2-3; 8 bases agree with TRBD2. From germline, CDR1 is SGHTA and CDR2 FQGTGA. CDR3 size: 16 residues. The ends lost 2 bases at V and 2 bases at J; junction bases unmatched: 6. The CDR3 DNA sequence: TGTGCCAGCAGCTTAGCCCTAGCGGGTGCCACAGATACGCAGTATTTT. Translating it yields CASSLALAGATDTQYF.

As DNA, the CDR3 is TGTGCCGGTACAGGAACCGGGGCCAACGTCCTGACTTTC. Amino acids: CAGTGTGANVLTF. The genes are TRBV2 and TRBJ2-6; TRBD1 might be the D (5 bases). Germline V CDR1 and CDR2: SNHLY, FYNNEI. Trimming took 11 bases from V and 4 from J, leaving 12 bases between them. CDR3 length: 13 residues.

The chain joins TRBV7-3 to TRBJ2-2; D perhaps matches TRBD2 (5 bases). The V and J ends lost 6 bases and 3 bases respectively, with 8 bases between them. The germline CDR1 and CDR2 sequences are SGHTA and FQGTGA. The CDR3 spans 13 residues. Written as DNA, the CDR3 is TGTGCCAGCAGTCCGGGGTACACCGGGGAGCTGTTTTTT. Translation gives CASSPGYTGELFF. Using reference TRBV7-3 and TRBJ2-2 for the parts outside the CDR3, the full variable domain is GAGVSQTPSNKVTEKGKYVELRCDPISGHTALYWYRQSLGQGPEFLIYFQGTGAADDSGLPNDRFFAVRPEGSVSTLKIQRTERGDSAVYLCASSPGYTGELFFGEGSRLTVL.

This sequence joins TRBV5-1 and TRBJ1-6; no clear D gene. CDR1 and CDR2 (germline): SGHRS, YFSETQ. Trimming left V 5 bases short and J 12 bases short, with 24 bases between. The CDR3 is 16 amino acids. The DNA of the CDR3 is TGCGCCAGCAGTCTAGCCCCCATGCTTGGCGAGGAACCCCTCCACTTT. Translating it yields CASSLAPMLGEEPLHF.

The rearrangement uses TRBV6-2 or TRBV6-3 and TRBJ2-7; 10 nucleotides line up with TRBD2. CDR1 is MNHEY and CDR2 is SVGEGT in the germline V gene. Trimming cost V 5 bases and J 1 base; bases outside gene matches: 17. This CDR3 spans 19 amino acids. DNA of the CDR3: TGTGCCAGCAGTGATACAGGGGGATCTAGCGGGGGCCATTCCTACGAGCAGTACTTC. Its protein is CASSDTGGSSGGHSYEQYF.

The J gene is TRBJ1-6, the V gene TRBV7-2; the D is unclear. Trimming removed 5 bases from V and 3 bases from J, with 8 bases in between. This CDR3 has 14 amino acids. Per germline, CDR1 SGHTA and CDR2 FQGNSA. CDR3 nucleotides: TGTGCCAGCAGCCCCAGATACTATAATTCACCCCTCCACTTT. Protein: CASSPRYYNSPLHF.

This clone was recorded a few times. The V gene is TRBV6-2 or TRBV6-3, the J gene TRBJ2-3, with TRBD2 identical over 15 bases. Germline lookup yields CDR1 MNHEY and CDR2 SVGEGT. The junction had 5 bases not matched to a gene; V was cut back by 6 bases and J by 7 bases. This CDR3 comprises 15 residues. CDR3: CASSWTSGGAYTQYF. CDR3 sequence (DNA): TGTGCCAGCAGCTGGACTAGCGGGGGGGCCTATACGCAGTATTTT.

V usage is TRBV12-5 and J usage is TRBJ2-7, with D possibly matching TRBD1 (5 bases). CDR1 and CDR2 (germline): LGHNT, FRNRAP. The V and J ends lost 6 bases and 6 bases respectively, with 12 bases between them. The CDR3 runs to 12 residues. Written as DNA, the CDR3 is TGTGCTAGTGGCCTACAGGCCAGCGAGCAGTACTTC. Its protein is CASGLQASEQYF.

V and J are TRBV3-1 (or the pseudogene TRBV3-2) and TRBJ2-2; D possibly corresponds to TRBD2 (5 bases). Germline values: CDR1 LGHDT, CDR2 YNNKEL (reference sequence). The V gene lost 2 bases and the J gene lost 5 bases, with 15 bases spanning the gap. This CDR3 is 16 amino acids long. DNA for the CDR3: TGTGCCAGCAGCCAAAATTTTCGGGAACCTACCGGGGAGCTGTTTTTT. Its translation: CASSQNFREPTGELFF.

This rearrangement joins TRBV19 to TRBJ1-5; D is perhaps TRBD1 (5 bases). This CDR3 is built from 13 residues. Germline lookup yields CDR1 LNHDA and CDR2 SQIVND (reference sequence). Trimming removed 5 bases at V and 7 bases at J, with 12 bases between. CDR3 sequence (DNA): TGTGCCAGTAGTTCCCAGGGTTGGCAGCCCCAGCATTTT. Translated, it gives CASSSQGWQPQHF.

Here the CDR3 reads CASSIGASRGELFF. The CDR3 DNA follows: TGTGCCAGTAGTATAGGGGCATCCCGGGGGGAGCTGTTTTTT. The chain uses TRBV19 and TRBJ2-2; D ambiguous. Trimming stripped 1 base from V and 8 bases from J, with 11 bases between. CDR1 is LNHDA and CDR2 is SQIVND in the germline V gene (reference sequence). CDR3 length equals 14 residues.

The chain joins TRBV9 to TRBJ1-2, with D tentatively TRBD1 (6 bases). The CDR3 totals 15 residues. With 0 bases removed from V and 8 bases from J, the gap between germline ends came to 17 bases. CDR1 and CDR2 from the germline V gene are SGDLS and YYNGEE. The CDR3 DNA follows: TGTGCCAGCAGCGTAGGAACCAGGGGAGAGGGGGGCTACACCTTC. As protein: CASSVGTRGEGGYTF.

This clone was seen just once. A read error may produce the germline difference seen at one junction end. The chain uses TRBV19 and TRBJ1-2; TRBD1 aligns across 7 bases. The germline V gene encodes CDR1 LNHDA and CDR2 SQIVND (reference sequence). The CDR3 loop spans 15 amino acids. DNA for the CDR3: TGTGCCAGTAGAATAGGGGGCGCCCTTAACTATGGCTACACCTTC. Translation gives CASRIGGALNYGYTF. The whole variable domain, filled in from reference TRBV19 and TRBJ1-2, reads DGGITQSPKYLFRKEGQNVTLSCEQNLNHDAMYWYRQDPGQGLRLIYYSQIVNDFQKGDIAEGYSVSREKKESFPLTVTSAQKNPTAFYLCASRIGGALNYGYTFGSGTRLTVV.

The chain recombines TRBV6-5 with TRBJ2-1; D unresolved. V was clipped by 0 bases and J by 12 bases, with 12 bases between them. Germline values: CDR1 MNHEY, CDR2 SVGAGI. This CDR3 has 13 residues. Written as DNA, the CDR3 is TGTGCCAGCAGTTACTCGCTTTCGCGTGGGCAGTTCTTC. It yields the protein CASSYSLSRGQFF.

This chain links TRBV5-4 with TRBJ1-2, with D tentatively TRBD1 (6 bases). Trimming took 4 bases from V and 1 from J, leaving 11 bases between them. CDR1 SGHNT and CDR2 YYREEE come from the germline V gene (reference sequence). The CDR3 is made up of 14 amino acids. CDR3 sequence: CASSVDSLNYGYTF. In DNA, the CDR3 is TGTGCCAGCAGCGTGGACAGCCTTAACTATGGCTACACCTTC.

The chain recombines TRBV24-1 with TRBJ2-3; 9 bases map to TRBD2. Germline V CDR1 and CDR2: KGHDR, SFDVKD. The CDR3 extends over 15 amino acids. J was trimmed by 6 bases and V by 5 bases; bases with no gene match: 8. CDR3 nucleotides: TGTGCCACCAGTGCCATAGCGGGGGCCCTGGATACGCAGTATTTT. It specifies CATSAIAGALDTQYF.

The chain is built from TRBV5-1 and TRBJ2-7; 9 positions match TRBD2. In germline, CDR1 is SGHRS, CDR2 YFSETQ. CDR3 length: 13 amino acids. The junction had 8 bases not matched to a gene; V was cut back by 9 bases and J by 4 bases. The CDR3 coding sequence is TGCGCCACACGGTTCACTAGCGGGTACGAGCAGTACTTC. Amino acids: CATRFTSGYEQYF.

This CDR3 is CASSFSGSGEAFF. The CDR3 DNA is TGTGCCAGCAGCTTTTCCGGGTCGGGGGAAGCTTTCTTT. The chain is built from TRBV7-2 and TRBJ1-1; D call uncertain. CDR1 SGHTA and CDR2 FQGNSA come from the germline V gene. The CDR3 is 13 residues long. The V and J ends lost 3 bases and 8 bases respectively, with 13 bases between them.

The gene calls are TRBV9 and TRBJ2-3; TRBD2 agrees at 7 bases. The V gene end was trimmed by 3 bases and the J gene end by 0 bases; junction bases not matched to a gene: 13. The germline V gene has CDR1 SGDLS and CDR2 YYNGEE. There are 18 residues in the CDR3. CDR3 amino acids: CASSAYPGGSGSTDTQYF. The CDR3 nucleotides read TGTGCCAGCAGCGCCTACCCCGGTGGTAGCGGGAGCACAGATACGCAGTATTTT.

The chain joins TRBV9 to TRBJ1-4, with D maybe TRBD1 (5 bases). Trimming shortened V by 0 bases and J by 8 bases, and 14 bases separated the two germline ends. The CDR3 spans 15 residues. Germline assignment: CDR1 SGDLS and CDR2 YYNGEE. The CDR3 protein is CASSVAGGDGEKLFF. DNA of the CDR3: TGTGCCAGCAGCGTAGCCGGGGGGGACGGGGAAAAACTGTTTTTT.